The 9 T cell receptor beta chains given below trace back to one sample, sequenced in a study of beta chain features in type 1 diabetes. Points from the study as a whole: TCRB CDR3s were moderately but significantly shorter in Type 1 diabetes patients in all four CD4+ subsets.

Expressed TCRB transcripts got sequenced, as all isolated RNA was reverse transcribed. Sequencing used immunoSEQ multiplex PCR; TCRdb keeps in-frame clones, though not all of them. The data hold 640,000 or so clones, with under 15% observed a single time. For these receptors, no antigen is known. The specimen was naive CD4+ T cells from blood. These receptors all stem from a young man with type 1 diabetes.

The chain links TRBV6-5 to TRBJ2-7; TRBD1 is a possible D gene (6 bases). The CDR3 length is 14 residues. The V end lost 5 bases, the J end lost 0 bases, and 11 bases lay between the germline ends. Germline CDR1 reads MNHEY; CDR2 reads SVGAGI. CDR3 sequence (DNA): TGTGCCAGCAGTGCTCGACAGGTCTCCTACGAGCAGTACTTC. Protein: CASSARQVSYEQYF.

Only a few counts were recorded for this clone. The V call is TRBV11-2, the J call TRBJ2-7, with 7 bases fitting TRBD1. The CDR3 is 14 amino acids. CDR1 and CDR2 (germline): SGHAT, FQNNGV. Losses at the gene ends were 7 bases for V and 5 bases for J; bases not matched to a gene: 11. CDR3 region: CASTKRQGLHEQYF. The CDR3 DNA sequence: TGTGCCAGCACTAAGAGACAGGGTTTACACGAGCAGTACTTC.

The chain links TRBV7-9 to TRBJ2-4; 8 positions agree with TRBD2. This CDR3 spans 16 amino acids. The trim removed 2 bases at V and 0 bases at J, leaving 3 bases unmatched. Per the germline V gene, CDR1 is SEHNR and CDR2 is FQNEAQ (reference sequence). CDR3 in amino acids: CASSLIAGLAKNIQYF. DNA of the CDR3: TGTGCCAGCAGCTTAATAGCGGGGTTAGCCAAAAACATTCAGTACTTC.

This clone was seen a handful of times. The chain is built from TRBV7-9 and TRBJ2-6; 7 positions agree with TRBD1. J was trimmed by 0 bases and V by 5 bases; bases with no gene match: 10. Looked up from germline, CDR1 is SEHNR and CDR2 is FQNEAQ (reference sequence). The CDR3 has 18 amino acids. The CDR3 region has the DNA TGTGCCAGCAGCGGACGACAGGGACCGCACTCTGGGGCCAACGTCCTGACTTTC. As protein: CASSGRQGPHSGANVLTF.

This clone turned up a few times. The chain carries TRBV7-9 and TRBJ2-3; 12 bases match TRBD2. The CDR3 consists of 18 residues. V lost 1 base, J lost 0 bases, and 5 bases stayed unmatched. The germline CDR1 and CDR2 sequences are SEHNR and FQNEAQ (reference sequence). The CDR3 spells CASSLGTSGEASTDTQYF. CDR3 nucleotides: TGTGCCAGCAGCTTAGGGACTAGCGGGGAAGCAAGCACAGATACGCAGTATTTT. The whole variable domain, filled in from reference TRBV7-9 and TRBJ2-3, reads DTGVSQNPRHKITKRGQNVTFRCDPISEHNRLYWYRQTLGQGPEFLTYFQNEAQLEKSRLLSDRFSAERPKGSFSTLEIQRTEQGDSAMYLCASSLGTSGEASTDTQYFGPGTRLTVL.

In this sample, this clone turned up a few times. Additional DNA sequences in this sample encode the identical CDR3. The chain links TRBV28 to TRBJ2-7; D uncertain. Germline V gene sequence: CDR1 MDHEN, CDR2 SYDVKM. V was trimmed by 8 bases and J by 2 bases, leaving 7 bases between them. The CDR3 spans 11 residues. The CDR3 protein is CASEGTYEQYF. DNA for the CDR3: TGTGCCAGCGAAGGTACCTACGAGCAGTACTTC.

The chain has TRBV5-1 and TRBJ1-2; TRBD1 agrees at 7 bases. The CDR3 has 13 residues. V lost 4 bases to trimming and J lost 6 bases; unmatched junction nucleotides: 6. The germline V gene has CDR1 SGHRS and CDR2 YFSETQ. The CDR3 DNA sequence: TGCGCCAGCAGCCTAGGACAGGTGGATGGCTACACCTTC. This encodes CASSLGQVDGYTF.

This clone was seen a few times. This chain connects TRBV5-1 to TRBJ2-5, with D possibly TRBD2 on 6 matching bases. Trimming shortened V by 4 bases and J by 0 bases, and 7 bases separated the two germline ends. The CDR3 has 13 residues. CDR1 is SGHRS and CDR2 is YFSETQ in the germline V gene. For the CDR3, the DNA is TGCGCCAGCAGCAGCGGGTACCAAGAGACCCAGTACTTC. This translates into CASSSGYQETQYF.

The chain has TRBV29-1 and TRBJ2-7, with 9 nucleotides matching TRBD1. J gave up 5 bases and V 4 bases, and 9 bases lay outside the gene matches. This CDR3 region has 14 residues. CDR1 SQVTM and CDR2 ANQGSEA come from the germline V gene. CDR3 amino acids: CSVVSRTGDDEQYF. The DNA of the CDR3 is TGCAGCGTTGTTTCCCGGACAGGGGACGACGAGCAGTACTTC.